A selection of T cell receptor beta chains follows, all from one sample in a study of T cell responses to AZD1222 COVID-19 vaccine. TCRdb's table, derived via immunoSEQ multiplex PCR, lists solely in-frame clones and lacks some. Of 130,000 or so clones in the sample, over 75% were seen once. This specimen consisted of peripheral blood, obtained 28 days after the second AZD1222 dose. These receptors were collected from an adult who received the AZD1222 COVID-19 vaccine. Each CDR3 is given with its conserved first and last residue. A D gene is named only where the DNA matches it firmly.

CDR3,D,V,J
CASSTKGPPTDTQYF,-,TRBV19,TRBJ2-3
CASTRISSYNEQFF,-,TRBV28,TRBJ2-1
CSVGQGYVEAFF,TRBD1,TRBV29-1,TRBJ1-1
CAWSVPDRRTGELFF,TRBD1,TRBV30,TRBJ2-2
CASSIRGIGGELFF,-,TRBV6-2/TRBV6-3,TRBJ2-2
CASSLRAGRYTEAFF,-,TRBV5-8,TRBJ1-1
CAWSEVVNTEAFF,-,TRBV30,TRBJ1-1
CASSKRQGSNTEAFF,TRBD1,TRBV27,TRBJ1-1
CASSQDRVIRAGDEQFF,-,TRBV3-1/TRBV3-2,TRBJ2-1
CASSLGAGLTNEKLFF,-,TRBV5-4,TRBJ1-4